This T cell receptor (beta chain) was captured in a study of T-cell memory formation after mild COVID-19. TCRdb reprocessed the 5' RACE reads with MiXCR, giving one entry per CDR3 protein. The sample carries about 82,000 distinct CDR3 sequences, about 16% recorded once. The CDR3 extends over 16 amino acids. The germline gives CDR1 LGHNA, CDR2 YSLEER. Trimming removed 0 bases from V and 0 bases from J, with 10 bases in between. This clonotype was picked up many times. The antigen remains undetermined. General study findings and limits: The main location of contracting CD4+ clones was CM and EM, and that of contracting CD8+ clones was EMRA. A second wave of clones peaked on day 37, and their SARS-CoV-2 specificity went unconfirmed. Pre-infection memory already had some responding clones, implying cross-reactive memory joined.

V is TRBV4-3 and J is TRBJ2-3, with D possibly being TRBD1 or TRBD2 (5 bases each). Source material: PBMCs or a T cell subset sorted from them (not recorded which). The sequence derives from a man younger than 35 who had mild COVID-19 (a few samples of this study predate the infection). Cell type and time point are not known. The DNA for the CDR3 is TGCGCCAGCAGCCAAGATCTCGGGGCGAGCACAGATACGCAGTATTTT. This gives the protein CASSQDLGASTDTQYF.